One sample yielded the 29 T cell receptor beta chains listed below, sequenced in a study of blood T cell repertoires in COVID-19. The protocol was immunoSEQ multiplex PCR, while the TCRdb copy is restricted to in-frame clones and leaves out a portion. The sample has 150,000 to 200,000 clones, approximately 82% seen once. The sequenced sample was PBMCs or T cells enriched from blood (not recorded which). These receptors were taken from a man between 50 and 59 years old who had recovered from COVID-19.

The chain is built from TRBV3-1 (or the pseudogene TRBV3-2) and TRBJ1-1; 7 bases agree with TRBD1. The CDR3 has 19 residues. The germline CDR1 and CDR2 sequences are LGHDT and YNNKEL (reference sequence). The ends lost 1 base at V and 0 bases at J; junction bases unmatched: 14. CDR3 sequence: CASSQGLFSPGQLNTEAFF. CDR3 nucleotides: TGTGCCAGCAGCCAAGGTCTCTTTAGCCCGGGACAGCTGAACACTGAAGCTTTCTTT.

The chain has TRBV7-7 and TRBJ2-5; D is ambiguous. The ends were cut back, 1 base at V and 2 bases at J, with 11 bases in the middle. The CDR3 runs to 15 residues. Germline V gene sequence: CDR1 SSHAT, CDR2 FNYEAQ (reference sequence). In DNA, the CDR3 is TGTGCCAGCAGCTTAGGGGCCTCAAAACAAGAGACCCAGTACTTC. Protein product: CASSLGASKQETQYF.

The chain couples TRBV5-1 to TRBJ1-2; unclear D gene. Germline V CDR1 and CDR2: SGHRS, YFSETQ. This CDR3 has 13 amino acids. V lost 3 bases to trimming and J lost 6 bases, with 12 bases between them. In DNA form, the CDR3 reads TGCGCCAGCAGCTCCGAGAGGGCGGATGGCTACACCTTC. As protein: CASSSERADGYTF.

This chain links TRBV19 with TRBJ2-1; 10 positions match TRBD1. V shed 6 bases and J 4 bases; nucleotides not matched to a gene: 3. This CDR3 comprises 14 residues. Looked up from germline, CDR1 is LNHDA and CDR2 is SQIVND (reference sequence). CDR3 nucleotides: TGTGCCAGTAGCCGGACAGGGGGATACAATGAGCAGTTCTTC. Translation: CASSRTGGYNEQFF.

In its sample, this clone was seen once. The chain carries TRBV7-9 and TRBJ1-3, with unresolved D. Germline V lookup: CDR1 SEHNR, CDR2 FQNEAQ (reference sequence). The CDR3 sequence is 14 residues long. The V and J ends lost 2 bases and 0 bases respectively, with 5 bases between them. The CDR3 protein is CASSLSISGNTIYF. The CDR3 DNA reads as TGTGCCAGCAGCTTATCAATCTCTGGAAACACCATATATTTT.

This rearrangement joins TRBV6-4 to TRBJ1-2, with D tentatively TRBD1 (5 bases). This CDR3 has 12 amino acids. V lost 2 bases and J 5 bases, leaving 6 bases between the germline ends. The germline gives CDR1 MRHNA, CDR2 SNTAGT. The CDR3 reads CASSDKGYGYTF. The DNA of the CDR3 is TGTGCCAGCAGTGACAAGGGGTATGGCTACACCTTC.

The chain recombines TRBV15 with TRBJ1-6; a weak D match, TRBD1 (5 bases). The CDR3 runs 14 residues. V shed 3 bases and J shed 5 bases, with 8 bases lying between them. CDR1 and CDR2 (germline): LNHNV, YYDKDF (reference sequence). Here the CDR3 reads CATSRGPHNSPLHF. For the CDR3, the DNA is TGTGCCACCAGCAGGGGGCCCCATAATTCACCCCTCCACTTT.

The rearrangement joins TRBV23-1 to TRBJ1-5; TRBD1 matches 7 bases. TRBV23-1 is an open reading frame whose function is uncertain. V gave up 11 bases and J gave up 0 bases; unmatched junction bases: 10. The length of the CDR3 is 15 residues. CDR3 protein: CARTGVKDSNQPQHF. The CDR3 nucleotides are TGCGCCCGAACAGGGGTGAAAGATAGCAATCAGCCCCAGCATTTT.

V gene TRBV27 combines with J gene TRBJ1-1, with 8 nucleotides matching TRBD1. Losses at the gene ends were 0 bases for V and 0 bases for J; bases not matched to a gene: 3. The CDR3 spans 16 residues. The germline V gene encodes CDR1 MNHEY and CDR2 SMNVEV (reference sequence). As DNA, the CDR3 is TGTGCCAGCAGTTTATCAGGACAGGGTATGAACACTGAAGCTTTCTTT. Translating gives CASSLSGQGMNTEAFF.

The V gene is TRBV19, the J gene TRBJ1-3; tentatively, D is TRBD1 (5 bases). The germline V and J ends were trimmed by 4 bases and 1 base, with 8 bases remaining between them. Per germline, CDR1 LNHDA and CDR2 SQIVND (reference sequence). The length of the CDR3 is 14 residues. CDR3 region: CASSTQGSGNTIYF. DNA of the CDR3: TGTGCCAGTAGTACCCAGGGATCTGGAAACACCATATATTTT.

This clone has ten or more counts. The chain employs TRBV7-6 and TRBJ2-2; weak D call: TRBD2 (6 bases). Deletions cut 8 bases from V and 1 base from J, with 14 bases between. This CDR3 has 15 residues. Germline CDR1 SGHVS, CDR2 FNYEAQ. The CDR3 nucleotides read TGTGCCAGCGGATTGGGGGGACTGAACACCGGGGAGCTGTTTTTT. Residues: CASGLGGLNTGELFF.

Only one count was recorded for this clone. The J gene is TRBJ2-7, the V gene TRBV7-9; 8 bases fit TRBD1. Germline values: CDR1 SEHNR, CDR2 FQNEAQ (reference sequence). This CDR3 has 15 residues. V trimming: 2 bases; J trimming: 3 bases; junction bases outside the gene matches: 6. The CDR3 DNA reads as TGTGCCAGCAGCTTAAAGGCAGGGGGCCTCTACGAGCAGTACTTC. Translated: CASSLKAGGLYEQYF. The entire variable domain, with the rest obtained from reference TRBV7-9 and TRBJ2-7, is as follows: DTGVSQNPRHKITKRGQNVTFRCDPISEHNRLYWYRQTLGQGPEFLTYFQNEAQLEKSRLLSDRFSAERPKGSFSTLEIQRTEQGDSAMYLCASSLKAGGLYEQYFGPGTRLTVT.

This CDR3 reads CASSFAQGTGSGETQYF. The CDR3 DNA sequence: TGTGCCAGCAGCTTTGCTCAAGGGACAGGGTCGGGGGAGACCCAGTACTTC. The chain joins TRBV7-6 to TRBJ2-5; the match to TRBD1 covers 9 bases. Germline CDR1 reads SGHVS; CDR2 reads FNYEAQ. This CDR3 comprises 17 residues. J gave up 5 bases and V 3 bases, and 13 bases lay outside the gene matches.

The genes are TRBV10-3 and TRBJ1-5; the D is unclear. The germline CDR1 and CDR2 sequences are ENHRY and SYGVKD. There are 12 residues in the CDR3. V was trimmed by 6 bases and J by 3 bases, leaving 6 bases between them. The CDR3 DNA follows: TGTGCCATCAGCCCAAACAATCAGCCCCAGCATTTT. Its protein product is CAISPNNQPQHF.

The chain combines TRBV19 with TRBJ2-3, with 8 bases that match TRBD1. The V gene end was trimmed by 1 base and the J gene end by 2 bases; junction bases not matched to a gene: 5. Germline CDR1 and CDR2: LNHDA and SQIVND (reference sequence). This CDR3 is built from 16 residues. The CDR3 protein is CASSIGTGRLTDTQYF. In DNA, the CDR3 is TGTGCCAGTAGTATAGGGACAGGGAGGCTCACAGATACGCAGTATTTT.

The chain carries TRBV9 and TRBJ1-1; D is undetermined. This CDR3 is 13 amino acids long. Looked up from germline, CDR1 is SGDLS and CDR2 is YYNGEE. Between the trimmed V and J ends, which lost 0 bases and 5 bases, there was a span of 8 bases. For the CDR3, the DNA is TGTGCCAGCAGCGTAGCAGGAAAAACTGAAGCTTTCTTT. Translation: CASSVAGKTEAFF.

This rearrangement joins TRBV11-2 to TRBJ2-5; the D gene is possibly TRBD2 (6 bases). The V gene's germline CDR1 is SGHAT and CDR2 FQNNGV. The V end was cut by 5 bases, the J end by 0 bases, with 13 bases between. This CDR3 has 15 residues. The DNA for the CDR3 is TGTGCCAGCAGCCAGACGGGACTCAACCAAGAGACCCAGTACTTC. This sequence encodes CASSQTGLNQETQYF.

This chain connects TRBV12-5 to TRBJ2-3; the match to TRBD2 covers 9 bases. Per the germline V gene, CDR1 is LGHNT and CDR2 is FRNRAP. The CDR3 extends over 15 amino acids. The J segment lost 4 bases and the V segment lost 3 bases, leaving 5 bases of the junction unmatched. The DNA for the CDR3 is TGTGCTAGTGGTTTTAGCGGGGGTGCCCCAGATACGCAGTATTTT. Residues: CASGFSGGAPDTQYF.

This clone was detected once. This chain's CDR3 is CASSQEFDRETQYF. The CDR3 nucleotides are TGTGCCAGCAGCCAAGAGTTCGACAGAGAGACCCAGTACTTC. The chain couples TRBV3-1 (or the pseudogene TRBV3-2) to TRBJ2-5; a weak D match, TRBD1 (5 bases). With 0 bases removed from V and 4 bases from J, the gap between germline ends came to 9 bases. CDR1 and CDR2 (germline): LGHDT, YNNKEL (reference sequence). This CDR3 contains 14 residues.

This chain connects TRBV7-9 to TRBJ2-3, with 9 bases that match TRBD1. V lost 2 bases, J lost 5 bases, and 8 bases stayed unmatched. This CDR3 has 16 residues. Germline V gene data show CDR1 as SEHNR and CDR2 as FQNEAQ (reference sequence). The CDR3 is CASSLYGTGMGDTQYF. The CDR3 DNA reads TGTGCCAGCAGCTTATACGGGACAGGGATGGGAGATACGCAGTATTTT.

The chain combines TRBV3-1 (or the pseudogene TRBV3-2) with TRBJ1-1, with 8 bases lining up with TRBD1. Germline V CDR1 and CDR2: LGHDT, YNNKEL (reference sequence). This CDR3 is built from 15 residues. Germline trimming cut 3 bases from V and 1 base from J; bases unmatched to any gene: 4. The CDR3 bases are TGTGCCAGCAGCCATCGGGACAGGACGAACACTGAAGCTTTCTTT. This sequence encodes CASSHRDRTNTEAFF.

The chain joins TRBV3-1 (or the pseudogene TRBV3-2) to TRBJ1-1; 12 bases agree with TRBD1. J gave up 3 bases and V 3 bases, and 11 bases lay outside the gene matches. The CDR3 covers 18 residues. Germline V gives CDR1 LGHDT, CDR2 YNNKEL (reference sequence). The CDR3 is CASSQGTGGAPVDTEAFF. The CDR3 DNA reads as TGTGCCAGCAGCCAGGGGACAGGGGGCGCCCCCGTGGACACTGAAGCTTTCTTT.

The chain has TRBV5-4 and TRBJ1-1; 8 nucleotides agree with TRBD1. There are 16 residues in the CDR3. Germline-derived CDR1 and CDR2 are SGHNT and YYREEE (reference sequence). J was trimmed by 0 bases and V by 4 bases; bases with no gene match: 8. The CDR3 DNA follows: TGTGCCAGCAGCGCCGGGACAGGCCATATGAACACTGAAGCTTTCTTT. This translates into CASSAGTGHMNTEAFF.

In this sample, this clone turned up a few times. This rearrangement joins TRBV11-3 to TRBJ2-3; the D gene is possibly TRBD2 (5 bases). CDR1 is SGHNT, CDR2 YENEEA, per germline. This CDR3 has 14 amino acids. Between the trimmed V and J ends, which lost 3 bases and 6 bases, there was a span of 13 bases. The CDR3 loop is CASSLVSADDTQYF. Written as DNA, the CDR3 is TGTGCCAGCAGCTTGGTATCAGCGGACGATACGCAGTATTTT. Looking up the rest from reference TRBV11-3 and TRBJ2-3 gives the full variable domain: EAGVVQSPRYKIIEKKQPVAFWCNPISGHNTLYWYLQNLGQGPELLIRYENEEAVDDSQLPKDRFSAERLKGVDSTLKIQPAELGDSAVYLCASSLVSADDTQYFGPGTRLTVL.

This chain connects TRBV6-5 to TRBJ1-1; D possibly corresponds to TRBD1 (6 bases). Per the germline V gene, CDR1 is MNHEY and CDR2 is SVGAGI. V was trimmed by 5 bases and J by 7 bases, leaving 20 bases between them. The CDR3 length is 15 residues. Here the CDR3 reads CASSPEFTGFGEAFF. The CDR3 nucleotides are TGTGCCAGCAGTCCTGAATTCACAGGGTTTGGTGAAGCTTTCTTT.

V and J are TRBV4-1 and TRBJ1-6; unclear D gene. The CDR3 loop spans 18 amino acids. V shed 1 base and J shed 0 bases, with 13 bases lying between them. Germline V gene lookup returns CDR1 MGHRA and CDR2 YSYEKL. In DNA, the CDR3 is TGCGCCAGCAGCCAAGTCGCGGGCCCGAGCTCCTATAATTCACCCCTCCACTTT. It specifies CASSQVAGPSSYNSPLHF.

The chain combines TRBV20-1 with TRBJ1-2, with a possible D match to TRBD1 (6 bases). Per the germline V gene, CDR1 is DFQATT and CDR2 is SNEGSKA (reference sequence). This CDR3 has 11 amino acids. Trimming stripped 5 bases from V and 8 bases from J, with 12 bases between. In nucleotides, the CDR3 is TGCAGTGCTCTACAGGGTAACGGCTACACCTTC. Translation gives CSALQGNGYTF.

The chain couples TRBV29-1 to TRBJ1-4; D unclear. The CDR3 loop spans 12 amino acids. V gave up 5 bases and J gave up 5 bases, with 9 bases separating them. Germline CDR1 is SQVTM and CDR2 is ANQGSEA. Here the CDR3 DNA reads TGCAGCGTTAGAGGAGGGAATGAAAAACTGTTTTTT. This sequence encodes CSVRGGNEKLFF.

This clone was counted once. The chain uses TRBV14 and TRBJ2-7; D is ambiguous. The CDR3 spans 15 residues. Trimming stripped 0 bases from V and 7 bases from J, with 16 bases between. From germline, CDR1 is SGHDN and CDR2 FVKESK. CDR3 protein: CASSQELIAYGEQYF. DNA for the CDR3: TGTGCCAGCAGCCAAGAGTTAATCGCGTACGGGGAGCAGTACTTC.